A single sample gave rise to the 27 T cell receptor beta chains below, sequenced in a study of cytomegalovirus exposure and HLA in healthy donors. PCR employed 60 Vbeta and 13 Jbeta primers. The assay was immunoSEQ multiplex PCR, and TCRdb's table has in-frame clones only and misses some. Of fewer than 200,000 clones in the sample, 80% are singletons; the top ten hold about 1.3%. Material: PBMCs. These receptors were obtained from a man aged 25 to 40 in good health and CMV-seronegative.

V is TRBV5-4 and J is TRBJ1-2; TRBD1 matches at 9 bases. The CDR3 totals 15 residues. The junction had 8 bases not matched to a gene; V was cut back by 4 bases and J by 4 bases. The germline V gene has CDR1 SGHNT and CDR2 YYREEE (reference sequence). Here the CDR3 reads CASSPTGGQGYGYTF. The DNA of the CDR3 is TGTGCCAGCAGCCCTACAGGGGGACAGGGCTATGGCTACACCTTC.

The chain's CDR3 is CAWAGQSHTGELFF. CDR3 coding DNA: TGTGCCTGGGCGGGACAGAGTCACACCGGGGAGCTGTTTTTT. The chain joins TRBV30 to TRBJ2-2; D is possibly TRBD1 (7 bases). The V gene lost 5 bases and the J gene lost 3 bases, with 13 bases spanning the gap. CDR1 and CDR2 (germline): GTSNPN, SVGIG (reference sequence). The CDR3 covers 14 residues.

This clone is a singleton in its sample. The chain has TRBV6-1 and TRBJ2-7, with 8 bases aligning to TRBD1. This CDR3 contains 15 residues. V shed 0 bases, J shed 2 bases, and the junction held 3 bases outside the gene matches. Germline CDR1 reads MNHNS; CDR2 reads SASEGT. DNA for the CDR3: TGTGCCAGCAGTGAAGCGTTACAGGGGGCCTACGAGCAGTACTTC. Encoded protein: CASSEALQGAYEQYF.

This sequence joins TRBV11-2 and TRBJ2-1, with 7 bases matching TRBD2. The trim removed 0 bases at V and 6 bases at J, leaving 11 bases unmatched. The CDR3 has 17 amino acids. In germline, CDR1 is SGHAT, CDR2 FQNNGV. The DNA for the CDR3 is TGTGCCAGCAGCTTAGATCGTTGGGCGGGAGACGTCAATGAGCAGTTCTTC. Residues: CASSLDRWAGDVNEQFF.

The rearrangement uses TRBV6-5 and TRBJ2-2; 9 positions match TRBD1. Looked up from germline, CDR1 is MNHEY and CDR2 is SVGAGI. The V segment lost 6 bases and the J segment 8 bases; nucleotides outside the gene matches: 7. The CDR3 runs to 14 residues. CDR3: CASSLDRGFGELFF. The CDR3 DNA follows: TGTGCCAGCAGCCTGGACAGGGGATTTGGGGAGCTGTTTTTT.

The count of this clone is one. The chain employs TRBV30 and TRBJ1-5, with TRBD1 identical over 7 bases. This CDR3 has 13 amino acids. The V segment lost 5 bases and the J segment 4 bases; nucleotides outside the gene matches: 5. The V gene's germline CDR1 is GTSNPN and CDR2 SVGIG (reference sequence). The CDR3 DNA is TGTGCCTGGGGGGACAGTTTTAATCAGCCCCAGCATTTT. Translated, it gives CAWGDSFNQPQHF. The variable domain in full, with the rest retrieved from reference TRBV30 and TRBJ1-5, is SQTIHQWPATLVQPVGSPLSLECTVEGTSNPNLYWYRQAAGRGLQLLFYSVGIGQISSEVPQNLSASRPQDRQFILSSKKLLLSDSGFYLCAWGDSFNQPQHFGDGTRLSIL.

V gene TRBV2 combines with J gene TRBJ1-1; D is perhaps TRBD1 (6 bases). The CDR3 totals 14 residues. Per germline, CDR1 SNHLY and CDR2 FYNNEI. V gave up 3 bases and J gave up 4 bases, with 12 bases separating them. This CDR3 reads CASSDSGASTEAFF. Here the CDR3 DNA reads TGTGCCAGCAGTGATTCAGGGGCGAGCACTGAAGCTTTCTTT.

CDR3 loop: CASSLRQGKGRANYGYTF. DNA for the CDR3: TGTGCCAGCAGCTTGCGACAGGGAAAGGGAAGAGCTAACTATGGCTACACCTTC. V is TRBV5-8 and J is TRBJ1-2; TRBD1 agrees at 7 bases. The CDR3 is made up of 18 amino acids. The germline V gene has CDR1 SGHTS and CDR2 YDEGEE. J was trimmed by 0 bases and V by 1 base; bases with no gene match: 12.

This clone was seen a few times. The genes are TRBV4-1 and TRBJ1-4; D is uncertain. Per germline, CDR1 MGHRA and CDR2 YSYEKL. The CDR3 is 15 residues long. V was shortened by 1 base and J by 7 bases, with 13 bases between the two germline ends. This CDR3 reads CASSQVPGGTEKLFF. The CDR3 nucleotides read TGCGCCAGCAGCCAAGTACCTGGAGGTACTGAAAAACTGTTTTTT.

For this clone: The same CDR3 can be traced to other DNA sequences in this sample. The CDR3: CASSQARGSYEQYF. Here the CDR3 DNA reads TGTGCCAGCAGCCAGGCTCGGGGGAGCTACGAGCAGTACTTC. V usage is TRBV4-2 and J usage is TRBJ2-7, with D maybe TRBD2 (6 bases). Per the germline V gene, CDR1 is LGHNA and CDR2 is YNFKEQ. The CDR3 is made up of 14 amino acids. V dropped 3 bases and J dropped 3 bases, with 12 bases sitting between them.

CDR3 bases: TGTGCCAGCAGCTTGGTCTTAGCGGGAGGGCCGAACAATGAGCAGTTCTTC. Translation: CASSLVLAGGPNNEQFF. The genes are TRBV7-8 and TRBJ2-1; 11 positions match TRBD2. The CDR3 totals 17 residues. V was pared by 3 bases and J by 5 bases, with 9 bases of the junction left unmatched. Germline CDR1 reads SGHVS; CDR2 reads FQNEAQ.

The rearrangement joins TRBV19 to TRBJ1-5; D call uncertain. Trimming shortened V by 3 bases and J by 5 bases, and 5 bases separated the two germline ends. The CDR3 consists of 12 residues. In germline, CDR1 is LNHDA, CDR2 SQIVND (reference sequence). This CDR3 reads CASSIGDQPQHF. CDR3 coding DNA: TGTGCCAGTAGTATTGGAGATCAGCCCCAGCATTTT.

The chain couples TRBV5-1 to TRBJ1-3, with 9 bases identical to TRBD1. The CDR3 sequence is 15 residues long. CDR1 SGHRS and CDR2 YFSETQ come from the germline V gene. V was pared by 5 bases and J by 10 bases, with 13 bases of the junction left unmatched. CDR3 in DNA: TGCGCCAGCAGGAGCCCAACAGGGGGCACGTCGACCATATATTTT. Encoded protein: CASRSPTGGTSTIYF.

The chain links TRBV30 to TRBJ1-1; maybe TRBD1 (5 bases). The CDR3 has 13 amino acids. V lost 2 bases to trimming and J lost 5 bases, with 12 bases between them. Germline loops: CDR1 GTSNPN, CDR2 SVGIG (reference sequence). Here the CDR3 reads CAWSSVGGTEAFF. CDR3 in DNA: TGTGCCTGGAGTTCGGTGGGGGGGACTGAAGCTTTCTTT. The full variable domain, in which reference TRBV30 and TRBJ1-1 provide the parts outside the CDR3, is SQTIHQWPATLVQPVGSPLSLECTVEGTSNPNLYWYRQAAGRGLQLLFYSVGIGQISSEVPQNLSASRPQDRQFILSSKKLLLSDSGFYLCAWSSVGGTEAFFGQGTRLTVV.

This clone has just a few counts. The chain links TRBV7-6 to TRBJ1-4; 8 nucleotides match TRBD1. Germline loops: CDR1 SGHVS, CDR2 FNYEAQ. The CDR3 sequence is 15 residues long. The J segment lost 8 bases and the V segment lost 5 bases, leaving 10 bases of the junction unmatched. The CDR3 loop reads CASSETGTGGEKLFF. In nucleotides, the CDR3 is TGTGCCAGCAGCGAAACCGGGACAGGTGGCGAAAAACTGTTTTTT.

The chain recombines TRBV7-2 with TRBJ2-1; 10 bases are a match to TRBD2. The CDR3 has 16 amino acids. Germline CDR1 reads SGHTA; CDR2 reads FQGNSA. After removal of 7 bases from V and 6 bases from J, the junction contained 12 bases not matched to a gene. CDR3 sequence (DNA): TGTGCCAGCACCGCGGGGAGCGGGAGGGCCGGCAATGAGCAGTTCTTC. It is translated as CASTAGSGRAGNEQFF.

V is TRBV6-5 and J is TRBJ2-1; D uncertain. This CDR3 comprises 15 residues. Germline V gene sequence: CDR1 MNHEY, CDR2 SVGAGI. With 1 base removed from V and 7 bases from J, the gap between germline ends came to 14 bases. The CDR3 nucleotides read TGTGCCAGCAGTTACTTATCATCGAGGAAGAATGAGCAGTTCTTC. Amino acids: CASSYLSSRKNEQFF.

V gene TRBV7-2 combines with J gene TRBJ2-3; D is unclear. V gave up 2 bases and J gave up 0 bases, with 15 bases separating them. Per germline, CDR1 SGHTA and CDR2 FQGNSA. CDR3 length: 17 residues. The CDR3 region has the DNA TGTGCCAGCAGCTTATCTGGCGGCGCTCCTAGCACAGATACGCAGTATTTT. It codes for CASSLSGGAPSTDTQYF. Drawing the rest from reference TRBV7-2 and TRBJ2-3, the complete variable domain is GAGVSQSPSNKVTEKGKDVELRCDPISGHTALYWYRQSLGQGLEFLIYFQGNSAPDKSGLPSDRFSAERTGGSVSTLTIQRTQQEDSAVYLCASSLSGGAPSTDTQYFGPGTRLTVL.

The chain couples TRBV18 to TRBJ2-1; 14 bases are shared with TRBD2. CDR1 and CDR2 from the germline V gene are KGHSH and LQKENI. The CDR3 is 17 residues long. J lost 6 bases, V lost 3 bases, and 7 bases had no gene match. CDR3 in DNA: TGTGCCAGCTCACCCTCAGGGGGGACTAGCGGGAGCAATGAGCAGTTCTTC. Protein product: CASSPSGGTSGSNEQFF.

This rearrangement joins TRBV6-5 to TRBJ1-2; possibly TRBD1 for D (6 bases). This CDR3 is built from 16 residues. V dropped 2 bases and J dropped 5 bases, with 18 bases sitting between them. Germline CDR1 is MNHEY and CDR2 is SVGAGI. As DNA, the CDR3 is TGTGCCAGCAGTTACGAGGGGGGGGGCGGACATTATGGCTACACCTTC. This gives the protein CASSYEGGGGHYGYTF.

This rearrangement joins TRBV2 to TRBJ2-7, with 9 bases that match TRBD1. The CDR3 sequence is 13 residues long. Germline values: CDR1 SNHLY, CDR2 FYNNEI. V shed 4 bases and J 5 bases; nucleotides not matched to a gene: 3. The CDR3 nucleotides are TGTGCCAGCAGTGGCCGGGACAGGGACGAGCAGTACTTC. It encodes CASSGRDRDEQYF.

The CDR3, as DNA: TGTGCTAGCTCGGCGGACAGGGCCCCTGAAAAACTGTTTTTT. Its protein is CASSADRAPEKLFF. The V call is TRBV7-7, the J call TRBJ1-4; 8 nucleotides line up with TRBD1. This CDR3 has 14 amino acids. The germline CDR1 and CDR2 sequences are SSHAT and FNYEAQ (reference sequence).

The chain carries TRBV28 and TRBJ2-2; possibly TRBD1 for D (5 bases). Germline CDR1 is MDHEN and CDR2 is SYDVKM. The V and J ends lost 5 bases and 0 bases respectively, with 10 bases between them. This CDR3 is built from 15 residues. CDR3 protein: CASSLGAANTGELFF. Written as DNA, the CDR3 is TGTGCCAGCAGTCTAGGGGCCGCGAACACCGGGGAGCTGTTTTTT.

The CDR3 DNA reads as TGCGCCAGTTCCGGGACAGCTAATAATTCACCCCTCCACTTT. Translated, it gives CASSGTANNSPLHF. This rearrangement joins TRBV5-1 to TRBJ1-6; TRBD1 matches 7 bases. The length of the CDR3 is 14 residues. Germline V gives CDR1 SGHRS, CDR2 YFSETQ. Trimming cost V 8 bases and J 5 bases; bases outside gene matches: 7.

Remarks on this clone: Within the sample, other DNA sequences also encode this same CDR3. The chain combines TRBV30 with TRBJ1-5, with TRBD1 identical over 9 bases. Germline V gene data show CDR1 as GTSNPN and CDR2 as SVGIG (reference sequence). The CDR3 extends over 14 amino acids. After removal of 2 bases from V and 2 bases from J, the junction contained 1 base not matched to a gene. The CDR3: CAWSRDRGNQPQHF. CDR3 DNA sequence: TGTGCCTGGAGTAGGGACAGGGGCAATCAGCCCCAGCATTTT.

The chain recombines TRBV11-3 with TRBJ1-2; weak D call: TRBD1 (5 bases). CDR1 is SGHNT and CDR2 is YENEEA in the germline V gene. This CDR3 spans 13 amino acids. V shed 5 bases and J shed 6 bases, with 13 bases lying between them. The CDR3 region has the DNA TGTGCCAGCAGCCGGGGGGGAGAGGATGGCTACACCTTC. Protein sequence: CASSRGGEDGYTF.

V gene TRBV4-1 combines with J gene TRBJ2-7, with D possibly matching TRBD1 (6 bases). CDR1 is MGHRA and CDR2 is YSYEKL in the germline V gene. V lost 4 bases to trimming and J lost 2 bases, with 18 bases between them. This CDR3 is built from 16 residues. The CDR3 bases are TGCGCCAGCAGCCCTTCCCAGGGGCGGAATACCTACGAGCAGTACTTC. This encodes CASSPSQGRNTYEQYF.